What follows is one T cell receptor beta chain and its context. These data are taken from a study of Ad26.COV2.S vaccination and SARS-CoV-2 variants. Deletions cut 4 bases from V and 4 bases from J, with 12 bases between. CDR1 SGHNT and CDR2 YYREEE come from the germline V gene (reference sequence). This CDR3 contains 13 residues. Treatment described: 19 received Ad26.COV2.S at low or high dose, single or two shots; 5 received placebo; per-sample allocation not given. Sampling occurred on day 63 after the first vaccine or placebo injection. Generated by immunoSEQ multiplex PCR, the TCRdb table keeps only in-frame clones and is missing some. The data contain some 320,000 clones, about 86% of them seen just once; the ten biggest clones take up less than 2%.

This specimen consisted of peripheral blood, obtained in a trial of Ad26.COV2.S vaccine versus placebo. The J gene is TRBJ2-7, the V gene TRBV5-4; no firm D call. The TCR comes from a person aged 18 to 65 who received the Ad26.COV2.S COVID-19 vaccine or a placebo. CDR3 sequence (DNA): TGTGCCAGCAGCCCCCCGGACGCGTACGAGCAGTACTTC. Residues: CASSPPDAYEQYF. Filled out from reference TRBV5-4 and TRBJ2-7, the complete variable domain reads ETGVTQSPTHLIKTRGQQVTLRCSSQSGHNTVSWYQQALGQGPQFIFQYYREEENGRGNFPPRFSGLQFPNYSSELNVNALELDDSALYLCASSPPDAYEQYFGPGTRLTVT.